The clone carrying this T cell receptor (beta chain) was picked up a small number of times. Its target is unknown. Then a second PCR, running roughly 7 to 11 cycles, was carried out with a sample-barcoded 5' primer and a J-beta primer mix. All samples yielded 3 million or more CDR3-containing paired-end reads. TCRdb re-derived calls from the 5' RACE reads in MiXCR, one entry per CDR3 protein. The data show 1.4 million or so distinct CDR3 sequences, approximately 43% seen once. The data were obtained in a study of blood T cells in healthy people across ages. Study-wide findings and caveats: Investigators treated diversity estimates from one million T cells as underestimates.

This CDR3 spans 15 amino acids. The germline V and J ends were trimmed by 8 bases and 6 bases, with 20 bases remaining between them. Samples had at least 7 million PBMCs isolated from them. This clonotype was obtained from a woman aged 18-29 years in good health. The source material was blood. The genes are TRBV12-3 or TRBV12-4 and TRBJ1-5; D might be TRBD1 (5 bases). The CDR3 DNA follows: TGTGCCAGCTCTTCCCCAAGGGAGGGGTTTCAGCCCCAGCATTTT. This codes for CASSSPREGFQPQHF.